This is a list of T cell receptor beta chains from one sample in a study of vaccination and CD4 T cells after COVID-19. Their antigen targets remain unknown. TCRdb redid the calling of the PCR reads with MiXCR, one entry per CDR3 protein. The sample consists of around 3,700 distinct CDR3 sequences, about 24% of them appearing once. What was sequenced was CD4+ T cells from blood, cultured in vitro. These receptors came from a human donor in good health. The CDR3 runs from the conserved cysteine through the conserved F or W. The order of the fields is J gene, V gene, D gene, clone size, CDR3 DNA, CDR3 protein. The D gene is left open where the match is weak. Clone size, where shown, is once, few, many, or a class for clones that have expanded.

TRBJ2-3 TRBV27 TRBD2 medium-sized TGTGCCAGCAGTTGGCGGGAGGCTACAGATACGCAGTATTTT CASSWREATDTQYF
TRBJ1-5 TRBV12-5 . . TGTGCTAGTGGCCACCTCCTTAGCAATCAGCCCCAGCATTTT CASGHLLSNQPQHF
TRBJ1-3 TRBV25-1 TRBD1 . TGTGCCAGCAGTTTATCCAGGGGGTTGACGGGAAACACCATATATTTT CASSLSRGLTGNTIYF
TRBJ2-1 TRBV7-3 . . TGTGCCAGCAGCGCTAACAGCTACAATGAGCAGTTCTTC CASSANSYNEQFF
TRBJ1-6 TRBV27 TRBD1 . TGTGCCAGCAGTTTCGACAGGGAGTCACCCCTCCACTTT CASSFDRESPLHF
TRBJ1-4 TRBV30 TRBD1 . TGTGCCTGGAGCTACTCGACAGGGGGACTGTTTTTT CAWSYSTGGLFF
TRBJ1-2 TRBV30 . few TGTGCCTGGAATGAGGGCGCTGAACATGGCTACACCTTC CAWNEGAEHGYTF
TRBJ2-7 TRBV2 TRBD2 few TGTGCCAGCAGATGGGCCCCTGCGGGGGGGTACGAGCAGTACTTC CASRWAPAGGYEQYF
TRBJ2-3 TRBV20-1 TRBD2 . TGCAGTGCTCGAACTAGCGGGAGGCGGGGAGGCACAGATACGCAGTATTTT CSARTSGRRGGTDTQYF
TRBJ2-7 TRBV25-1 . few TGTGCCAGCACCCCCCGGGGGACCTACGAGCAGTACTTC CASTPRGTYEQYF
TRBJ1-6 TRBV6-2/TRBV6-3 TRBD1 . TGTGCCAGCAGTCCTGCCGGACAGGGCGTACTCCACTTT CASSPAGQGVLHF